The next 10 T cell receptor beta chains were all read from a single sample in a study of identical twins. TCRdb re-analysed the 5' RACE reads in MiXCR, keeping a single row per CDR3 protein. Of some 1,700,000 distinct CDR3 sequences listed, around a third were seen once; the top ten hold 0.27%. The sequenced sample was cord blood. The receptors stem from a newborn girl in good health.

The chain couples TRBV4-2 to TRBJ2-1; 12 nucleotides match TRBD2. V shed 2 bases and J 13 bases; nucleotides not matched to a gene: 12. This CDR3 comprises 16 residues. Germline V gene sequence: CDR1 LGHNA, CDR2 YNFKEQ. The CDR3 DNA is TGTGCCAGCAGCCAAATTCTAGCGGGGGGGGAAGAGACCCAGTTCTTC. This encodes CASSQILAGGEETQFF.

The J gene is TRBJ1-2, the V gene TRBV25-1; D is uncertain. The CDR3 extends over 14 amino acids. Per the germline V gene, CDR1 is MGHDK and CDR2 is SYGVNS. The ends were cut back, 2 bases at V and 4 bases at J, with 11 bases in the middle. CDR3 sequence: CASSEGGRFYGYTF. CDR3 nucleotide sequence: TGTGCCAGCAGTGAAGGCGGCAGGTTCTATGGCTACACCTTC.

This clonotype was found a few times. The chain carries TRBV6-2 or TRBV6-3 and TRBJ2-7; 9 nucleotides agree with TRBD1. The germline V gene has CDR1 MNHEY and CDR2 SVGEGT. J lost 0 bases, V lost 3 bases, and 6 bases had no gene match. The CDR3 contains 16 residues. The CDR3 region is CASSYTTGGRSYEQYF. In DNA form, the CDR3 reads TGTGCCAGCAGTTATACGACAGGGGGTCGCTCCTACGAGCAGTACTTC.

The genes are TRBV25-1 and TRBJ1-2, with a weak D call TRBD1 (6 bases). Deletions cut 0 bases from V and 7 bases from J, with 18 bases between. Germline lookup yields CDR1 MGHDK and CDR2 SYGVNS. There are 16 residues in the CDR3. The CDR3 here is CASSEYRSQAGVGYTF. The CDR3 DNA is TGTGCCAGCAGTGAATATAGGTCACAGGCAGGGGTTGGCTACACCTTC.

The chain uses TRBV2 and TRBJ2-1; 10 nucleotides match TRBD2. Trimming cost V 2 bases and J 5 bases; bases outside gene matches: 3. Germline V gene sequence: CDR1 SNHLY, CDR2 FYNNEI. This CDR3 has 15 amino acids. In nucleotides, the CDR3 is TGTGCCAGCAGTGAAACTAGCGGGAACCACAATGAGCAGTTCTTC. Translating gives CASSETSGNHNEQFF.

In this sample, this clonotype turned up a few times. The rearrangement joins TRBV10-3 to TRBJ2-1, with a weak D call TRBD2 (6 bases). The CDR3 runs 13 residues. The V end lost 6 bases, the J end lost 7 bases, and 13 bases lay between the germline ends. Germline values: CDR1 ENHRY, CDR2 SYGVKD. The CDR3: CAISPGGINEQFF. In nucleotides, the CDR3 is TGTGCCATCAGCCCGGGCGGGATTAATGAGCAGTTCTTC.

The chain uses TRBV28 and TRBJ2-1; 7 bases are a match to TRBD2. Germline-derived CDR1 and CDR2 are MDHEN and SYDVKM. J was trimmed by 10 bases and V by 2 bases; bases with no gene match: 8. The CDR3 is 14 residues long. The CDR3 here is CASSLAGRETEQFF. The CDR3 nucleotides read TGTGCCAGCAGTTTAGCGGGGAGGGAAACCGAGCAGTTCTTC.

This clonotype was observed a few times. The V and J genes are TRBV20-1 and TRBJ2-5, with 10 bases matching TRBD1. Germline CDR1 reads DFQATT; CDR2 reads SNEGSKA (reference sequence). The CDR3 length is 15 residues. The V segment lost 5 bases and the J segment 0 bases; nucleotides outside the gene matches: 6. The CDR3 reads CSARPDRGYQETQYF. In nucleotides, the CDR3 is TGCAGTGCTCGTCCGGACAGGGGGTACCAAGAGACCCAGTACTTC.

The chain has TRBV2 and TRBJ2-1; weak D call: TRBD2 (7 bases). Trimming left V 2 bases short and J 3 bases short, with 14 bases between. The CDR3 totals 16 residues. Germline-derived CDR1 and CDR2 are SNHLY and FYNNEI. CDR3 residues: CASSELGGASYNEQFF. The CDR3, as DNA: TGTGCCAGCAGTGAATTGGGGGGGGCCAGCTACAATGAGCAGTTCTTC.

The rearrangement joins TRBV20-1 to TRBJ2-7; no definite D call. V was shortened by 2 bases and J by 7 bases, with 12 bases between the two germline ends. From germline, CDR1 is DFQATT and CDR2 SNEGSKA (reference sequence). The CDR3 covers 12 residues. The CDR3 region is CSARQLPIEQYF. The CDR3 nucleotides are TGCAGTGCTAGACAACTACCGATTGAGCAGTACTTC.